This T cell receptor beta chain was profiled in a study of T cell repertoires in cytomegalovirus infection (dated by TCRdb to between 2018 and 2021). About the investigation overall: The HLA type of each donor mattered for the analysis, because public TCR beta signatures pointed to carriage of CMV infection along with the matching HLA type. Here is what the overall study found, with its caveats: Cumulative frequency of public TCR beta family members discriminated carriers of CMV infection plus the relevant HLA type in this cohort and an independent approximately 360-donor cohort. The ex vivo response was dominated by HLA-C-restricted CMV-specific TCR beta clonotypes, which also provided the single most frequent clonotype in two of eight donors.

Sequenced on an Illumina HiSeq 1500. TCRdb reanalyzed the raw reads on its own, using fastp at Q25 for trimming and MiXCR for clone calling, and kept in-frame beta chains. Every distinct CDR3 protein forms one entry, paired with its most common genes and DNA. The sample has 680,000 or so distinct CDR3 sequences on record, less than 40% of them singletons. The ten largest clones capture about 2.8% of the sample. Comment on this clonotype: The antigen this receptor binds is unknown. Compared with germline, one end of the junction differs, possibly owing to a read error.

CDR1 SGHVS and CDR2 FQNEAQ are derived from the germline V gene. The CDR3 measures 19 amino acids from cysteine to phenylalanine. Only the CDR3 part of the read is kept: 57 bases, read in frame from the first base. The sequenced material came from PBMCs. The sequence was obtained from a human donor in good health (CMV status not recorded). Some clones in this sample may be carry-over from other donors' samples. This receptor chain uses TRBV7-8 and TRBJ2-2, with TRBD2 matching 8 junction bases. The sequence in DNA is TGTGCCAGACGCCGAAAACCGGGACTAGTAGTTGTTTCGGCCGGGGACCTGTTTTTT. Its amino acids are CARRRKPGLVVVSAGDLFF.